The 19 T cell receptor beta chains given below trace back to one sample, sequenced in a study of shared clonotypes between healthy human individuals. Sequenced by immunoSEQ multiplex PCR; TCRdb stores in-frame clones only, minus some. The sample includes around 2.5 million clones, 80% to 95% of them seen just once. Specimen: naive CD4+ T cells from PBMCs. The subset: CD45RA+ positively selected. The receptors shown here come from a man aged 18 to 29 in good health. Some clones in this sample may be carry-over from other donors' samples.

The chain combines TRBV11-2 with TRBJ2-7; TRBD2 aligns across 9 bases. Germline values: CDR1 SGHAT, CDR2 FQNNGV. Trimming cost V 6 bases and J 4 bases; bases outside gene matches: 1. The length of the CDR3 is 12 residues. The CDR3 loop is CASRTSGYEQYF. CDR3 sequence (DNA): TGTGCCAGCAGAACTAGCGGGTACGAGCAGTACTTC.

The V gene is TRBV27, the J gene TRBJ2-7, with D perhaps being TRBD1 or TRBD2 (5 bases each). In germline, CDR1 is MNHEY, CDR2 SMNVEV (reference sequence). The CDR3 runs to 11 residues. Deletions cut 5 bases from V and 6 bases from J, with 8 bases between. This chain's CDR3 is CASSRDGEQYF. The CDR3 nucleotides are TGTGCCAGCAGTAGGGACGGCGAGCAGTACTTC.

This chain uses TRBV9 with TRBJ2-1; 16 positions agree with TRBD2. V lost 0 bases to trimming and J lost 6 bases; unmatched junction nucleotides: 6. The CDR3 has 18 amino acids. Germline CDR1 SGDLS, CDR2 YYNGEE. CDR3 in amino acids: CASSVEGTSGRAGNEQFF. CDR3 DNA sequence: TGTGCCAGCAGCGTAGAGGGGACTAGCGGGAGGGCCGGCAATGAGCAGTTCTTC.

With respect to this clone: The same CDR3 can be traced to other DNA sequences in this sample. This chain joins TRBV5-1 and TRBJ2-7; a weak D match, TRBD1 (6 bases). Germline V gene data show CDR1 as SGHRS and CDR2 as YFSETQ. The CDR3 consists of 12 residues. Trimming removed 2 bases from V and 3 bases from J, with 6 bases in between. The CDR3 DNA reads TGCGCCAGCAGCTTACAGGGCTACGAGCAGTACTTC. Protein: CASSLQGYEQYF.

The chain recombines TRBV28 with TRBJ2-4; D is uncertain. The germline gives CDR1 MDHEN, CDR2 SYDVKM. This CDR3 is built from 13 residues. V dropped 5 bases and J dropped 5 bases, with 10 bases sitting between them. The CDR3 nucleotides read TGTGCCAGCAGTCCAGGCCGAGAAAACATTCAGTACTTC. Translating it yields CASSPGRENIQYF.

The rearrangement uses TRBV7-8 and TRBJ2-3, with 9 bases that match TRBD1. CDR3 length: 16 amino acids. Trimming removed 2 bases from V and 3 bases from J; junction bases left unmatched: 6. CDR1 SGHVS and CDR2 FQNEAQ come from the germline V gene. CDR3 residues: CASSLQQGARTDTQYF. DNA for the CDR3: TGTGCCAGCAGCTTACAACAGGGGGCTCGAACAGATACGCAGTATTTT.

The CDR3 loop reads CASSQERYNEQFF. The CDR3 DNA reads as TGTGCCAGCAGCCAGGAGCGGTACAATGAGCAGTTCTTC. The chain carries TRBV9 and TRBJ2-1; D might be TRBD2 (5 bases). Trimming took 4 bases from V and 4 from J, leaving 9 bases between them. Germline CDR1 is SGDLS and CDR2 is YYNGEE. The CDR3 has 13 amino acids.

The chain joins TRBV20-1 to TRBJ2-5; TRBD1 is a possible D gene (5 bases). The CDR3 contains 11 residues. Trimming took 6 bases from V and 4 from J, leaving 9 bases between them. CDR1 is DFQATT, CDR2 SNEGSKA, per germline (reference sequence). This chain's CDR3 is CSARQPETQYF. The DNA of the CDR3 is TGCAGTGCCCGACAGCCAGAGACCCAGTACTTC.

This clone was detected once. The chain links TRBV7-2 to TRBJ1-1; D may be TRBD1 (6 bases). The V gene's germline CDR1 is SGHTA and CDR2 FQGNSA. This CDR3 is 12 amino acids long. Between the trimmed V and J ends, which lost 6 bases and 3 bases, there was a span of 8 bases. The CDR3 reads CASRGQYTEAFF. In nucleotides, the CDR3 is TGTGCCAGCAGAGGACAGTACACTGAAGCTTTCTTT.

In this sample, this clone turned up once. V is TRBV19 and J is TRBJ2-3; TRBD1 might be the D (6 bases). V lost 6 bases, J lost 0 bases, and 13 bases lay in between. Germline values: CDR1 LNHDA, CDR2 SQIVND (reference sequence). The CDR3 totals 15 residues. As DNA, the CDR3 is TGTGCCAGTAGGTGGACAGATGGGAGCACAGATACGCAGTATTTT. This gives the protein CASRWTDGSTDTQYF.

In nucleotides, the CDR3 is TGTGCCAGCAGCTTAGGCGCAGACCGCGGGGATACGCAGTATTTT. Amino acids: CASSLGADRGDTQYF. The rearrangement links TRBV11-3 to TRBJ2-3, with D tentatively TRBD2 (5 bases). V was clipped by 1 base and J by 6 bases, with 14 bases between them. Looked up from germline, CDR1 is SGHNT and CDR2 is YENEEA. The CDR3 loop spans 15 amino acids.

This clone was observed a single time. This chain joins TRBV7-2 and TRBJ2-5, with 9 bases fitting TRBD2. CDR1 is SGHTA and CDR2 is FQGNSA in the germline V gene. The V and J ends lost 10 bases and 3 bases, in that order; junction bases with no gene match: 6. This CDR3 contains 13 residues. CDR3 DNA: TGTGCCACCCGACTAGCGGCTAAAGAGACCCAGTACTTC. Amino acid sequence: CATRLAAKETQYF.

Concerning this clone: Other DNA variants within this sample encode the same CDR3. This chain links TRBV30 with TRBJ1-2; D is unclear. The CDR3 is 12 amino acids. Germline-derived CDR1 and CDR2 are GTSNPN and SVGIG (reference sequence). The V end was cut by 2 bases, the J end by 1 base, with 5 bases between. The CDR3 protein is CAWSRINYGYTF. CDR3 in DNA: TGTGCCTGGAGTCGGATTAACTATGGCTACACCTTC.

V is TRBV6-1 and J is TRBJ2-1; 9 bases line up with TRBD1. The CDR3 has 15 residues. CDR1 MNHNS and CDR2 SASEGT come from the germline V gene. The trim removed 6 bases at V and 4 bases at J, leaving 7 bases unmatched. The CDR3 DNA reads TGTGCCAGCAGAATTGTGGGACAGGGATACAATGAGCAGTTCTTC. Translating gives CASRIVGQGYNEQFF.

The chain links TRBV28 to TRBJ1-5, with D possibly TRBD1 on 6 matching bases. Germline V gene lookup returns CDR1 MDHEN and CDR2 SYDVKM. This CDR3 contains 14 residues. The V end was cut by 8 bases, the J end by 0 bases, with 11 bases between. The CDR3 here is CASQGGASNQPQHF. CDR3 nucleotides: TGTGCCAGCCAAGGGGGTGCTAGCAATCAGCCCCAGCATTTT.

This clone has only a few counts. The genes are TRBV13 and TRBJ2-7; a weak D match, TRBD2 (5 bases). Per the germline V gene, CDR1 is PRHDT and CDR2 is FYEKMQ (reference sequence). The CDR3 has 13 residues. V was trimmed by 4 bases and J by 4 bases, leaving 11 bases between them. In DNA, the CDR3 is TGTGCCAGCAGCTCCCGGGATCGGTACGAGCAGTACTTC. It is translated as CASSSRDRYEQYF.

The rearrangement joins TRBV2 to TRBJ2-7; unclear D gene. The germline CDR1 and CDR2 sequences are SNHLY and FYNNEI. CDR3 length: 14 residues. V lost 5 bases, J lost 0 bases, and 11 bases lay in between. CDR3: CASSFRSRSYEQYF. For the CDR3, the DNA is TGTGCCAGCAGTTTCAGATCCCGCTCCTACGAGCAGTACTTC.

J is TRBJ1-4 and V is TRBV14; D may be TRBD1 (5 bases). The V gene's germline CDR1 is SGHDN and CDR2 FVKESK. The CDR3 spans 14 residues. Trimming took 3 bases from V and 8 from J, leaving 13 bases between them. As DNA, the CDR3 is TGTGCCAGCAGCCAGGGGCAGTATACGGAAAAACTGTTTTTT. Translating it yields CASSQGQYTEKLFF. The whole variable domain, remainder taken from reference TRBV14 and TRBJ1-4, is EAGVTQFPSHSVIEKGQTVTLRCDPISGHDNLYWYRRVMGKEIKFLLHFVKESKQDESGMPNNRFLAERTGGTYSTLKVQPAELEDSGVYFCASSQGQYTEKLFFGSGTQLSVL.

V usage is TRBV28 and J usage is TRBJ1-3; D call uncertain. This CDR3 region has 14 residues. Trimming shortened V by 5 bases and J by 0 bases, and 8 bases separated the two germline ends. Looked up from germline, CDR1 is MDHEN and CDR2 is SYDVKM. The CDR3 nucleotides read TGTGCCAGCAGTGTTGTCTACTCTGGAAACACCATATATTTT. The encoded protein is CASSVVYSGNTIYF.